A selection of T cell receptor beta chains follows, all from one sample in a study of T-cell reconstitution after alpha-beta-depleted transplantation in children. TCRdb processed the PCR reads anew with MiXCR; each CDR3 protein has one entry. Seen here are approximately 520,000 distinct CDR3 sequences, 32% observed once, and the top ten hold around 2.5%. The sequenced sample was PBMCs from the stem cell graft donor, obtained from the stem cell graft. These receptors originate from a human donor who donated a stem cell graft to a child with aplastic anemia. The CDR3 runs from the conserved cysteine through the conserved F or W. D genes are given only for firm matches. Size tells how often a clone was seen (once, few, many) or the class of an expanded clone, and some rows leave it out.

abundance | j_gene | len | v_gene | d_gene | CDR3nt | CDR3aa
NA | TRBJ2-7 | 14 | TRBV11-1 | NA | TGTGCCACTCGTCGGCAGGAGAGCTCCTACGAGCAGTACTTC | CATRRQESSYEQYF
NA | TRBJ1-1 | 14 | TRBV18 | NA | TGTGCCAGCTCACCGAACACAGGGAACACTGAAGCTTTCTTT | CASSPNTGNTEAFF
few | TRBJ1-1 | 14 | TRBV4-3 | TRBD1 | TGCGCCAGCAGCCCCCTGCCGGGACAGCTTGAAGCCTTCTTT | CASSPLPGQLEAFF
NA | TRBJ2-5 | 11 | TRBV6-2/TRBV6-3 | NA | TGTGCCAGCAGTTACCCGGGAGACCAGTACTTC | CASSYPGDQYF
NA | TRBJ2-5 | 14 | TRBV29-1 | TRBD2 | TGCAGCGTTGAAGTGGCGGGAGGACCAGAGACCCAGTACTTC | CSVEVAGGPETQYF
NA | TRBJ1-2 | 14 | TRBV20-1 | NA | TGCAGTGCTAGAGTCCCCGGACGTCCTAATGGCTACACCTTC | CSARVPGRPNGYTF
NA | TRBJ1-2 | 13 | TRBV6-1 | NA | TGTGCCAGCAGGACGACCGGAGACTATGGCTACACCTTC | CASRTTGDYGYTF
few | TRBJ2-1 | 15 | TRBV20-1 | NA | TGCAGTGCTAGAGATCGGCGGGAACGCTACAATGAGCAGTTCTTC | CSARDRRERYNEQFF
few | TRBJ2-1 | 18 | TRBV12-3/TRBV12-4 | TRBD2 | TGTGCCAGCAGTTCGAGCTCCGGGACTAGCGGAGTCTACAATGAGCAGTTCTTC | CASSSSSGTSGVYNEQFF
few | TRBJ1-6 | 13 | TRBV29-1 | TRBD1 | TGCAGCGTTTTTACAGGGGCGGGTTCACCCCTCCACTTT | CSVFTGAGSPLHF
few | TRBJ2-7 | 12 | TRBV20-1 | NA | TGCAGTGCTAGACGTCAGAACTACGAGCAGTACTTC | CSARRQNYEQYF
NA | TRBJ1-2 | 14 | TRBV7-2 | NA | TGTGCCAGCAGCCGGGGCAGGGAGAAGGGCGGCTACACCTTC | CASSRGREKGGYTF
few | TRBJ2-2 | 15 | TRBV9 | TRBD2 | TGTGCCAGCAGCAAAACTAGCGGGAGGGCCGGGGAGCTGTTTTTT | CASSKTSGRAGELFF
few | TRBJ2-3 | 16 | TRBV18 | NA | TGTGCCAGCTCACCCTCGAAACCCGAACCCACAGATACGCAGTATTTT | CASSPSKPEPTDTQYF
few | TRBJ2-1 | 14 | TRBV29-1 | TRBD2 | TGCAGCGTTGATAGCGGGCCTACCTACAATGAGCAGTTCTTC | CSVDSGPTYNEQFF
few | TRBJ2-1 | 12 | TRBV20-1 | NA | TGCAGTGCAGTAGCGAACTACAATGAGCAGTTCTTC | CSAVANYNEQFF
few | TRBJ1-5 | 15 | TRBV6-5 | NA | TGTGCCAGGAACCCGGCCCGGGGTAGCAATCAGCCCCAGCATTTT | CARNPARGSNQPQHF
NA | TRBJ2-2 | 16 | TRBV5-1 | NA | TGCGCCAGCAGCCTCCGACAGGCGAGCGGTGTCGGGGAGCTGTTTTTT | CASSLRQASGVGELFF
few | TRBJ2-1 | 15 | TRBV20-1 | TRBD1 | TGCAGTGCTAGAGAACAGGGGGCTATTTTCAATGAGCAGTTCTTC | CSAREQGAIFNEQFF
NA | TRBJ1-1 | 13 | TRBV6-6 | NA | TGTGCCAGCAGTTCCCCCGTGGACAGCGAAGCTTTCTTT | CASSSPVDSEAFF
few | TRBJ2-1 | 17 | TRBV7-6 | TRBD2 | TGTGCCAGCAGCCCTGATAGCGGGGGGGCTACCTACAATGAGCAGTTCTTC | CASSPDSGGATYNEQFF
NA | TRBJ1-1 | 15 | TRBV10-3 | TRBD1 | TGTGCCATCAGTGAGGGGGGACAGGGGAACACTGAAGCTTTCTTT | CAISEGGQGNTEAFF
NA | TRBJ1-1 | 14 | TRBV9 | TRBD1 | TGTGCCAGCAGGAGAGGGACAGGGGGGACTGAAGCTTTCTTT | CASRRGTGGTEAFF
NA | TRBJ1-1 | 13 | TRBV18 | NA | TGTGCCAGCTCACCAACGTTGGGCACTGAAGCTTTCTTT | CASSPTLGTEAFF
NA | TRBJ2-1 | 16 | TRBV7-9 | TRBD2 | TGTGCCAGCAGCCCGCCGACTAGCGGAACCTACAATGAGCAGTTCTTC | CASSPPTSGTYNEQFF
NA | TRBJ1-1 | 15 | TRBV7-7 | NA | TGTGCCAGCAGCCCGGCGGGGGGGACCCACACTGAAGCTTTCTTT | CASSPAGGTHTEAFF
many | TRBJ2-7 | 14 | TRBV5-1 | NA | TGCGCCAGCAGCTTGGACGGAAAGCCCTACGAGCAGTACTTC | CASSLDGKPYEQYF
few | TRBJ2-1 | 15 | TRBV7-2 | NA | TGTGCCAGCAGCTCGATAGACTGGCAGGTCGCTGAGCAGTTCTTC | CASSSIDWQVAEQFF
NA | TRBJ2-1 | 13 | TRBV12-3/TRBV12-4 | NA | TGTGCCAGCAGCTCCGGGACATCAGATGAGCTGTTCTTC | CASSSGTSDELFF